Sequencing of this T cell receptor (beta chain) was carried out in a study of brain T cells in children with intractable seizures. Whole-study results and caveats: Patients' HCMV serostatus was unknown; virus specificity rests on CDR3 similarity alone. Absence of clones before surgery may stem from lower sequencing depth.

The method was immunoSEQ multiplex PCR; TCRdb's version includes in-frame clones alone and lacks a portion of them. The table includes 340,000 or so clones, over 90% detected once. From germline, CDR1 is SGHDN and CDR2 FVKESK. The CDR3 spans 13 residues. With 2 bases removed from V and 7 bases from J, the gap between germline ends came to 8 bases. Stated time point: blood from clinic visit 5 months post-surgery; TSC patient then seizure free. Sequencing was limited to surgery cases with top T cell transcript signatures in brain tissue. Patients received at least one anti-epileptic drug before surgery. For this clone: The target antigen is unknown.

The sample was peripheral blood, taken 4 to 6 months after surgery. The clonotype comes from a boy under two years old with tuberous sclerosis and intractable seizures. The rearrangement links TRBV14 to TRBJ2-2; no definite D call. The CDR3 loop is CASSQRRVGELFF. DNA for the CDR3: TGTGCCAGCAGCCAACGTCGGGTCGGGGAGCTGTTTTTT.